This TCR beta chain emerged from a study of T cell changes during pregnancy in multiple sclerosis. Profiled with immunoSEQ multiplex PCR; TCRdb holds only in-frame clones, not every one. The sample lists more than 60,000 clones, approximately 89% occurring once. The specimen comprised peripheral blood, sampled in the second trimester of pregnancy. The sequence was obtained from a female donor with multiple sclerosis, enrolled in a pregnancy study.

CDR3 loop: CASSLAHNTEAFF. In DNA, the CDR3 is TGTGCCAGCAGCTTAGCACATAACACTGAAGCTTTCTTT. The rearrangement uses TRBV7-6 and TRBJ1-1, with D unclear. The germline V gene encodes CDR1 SGHVS and CDR2 FNYEAQ. V lost 0 bases to trimming and J lost 2 bases, with 4 bases between them. CDR3 length: 13 amino acids.